This entry concerns a single T cell receptor beta chain. V dropped 2 bases and J dropped 3 bases, with 13 bases sitting between them. Germline V gene sequence: CDR1 MNHNS, CDR2 SASEGT. The CDR3 is 15 amino acids. The sample belongs to a study of tumor-infiltrating lymphocytes in primary liver carcinoma. Study-level background: Donors had hepatocellular carcinoma or combined HCC and intrahepatic cholangiocarcinoma.

Germline DNA was also extracted, with blood RNA taken from unsorted whole blood. Making TCR beta cDNA involved around 540 ng total RNA and a constant-region primer. Researchers made the TCR beta libraries by running three nested multiplex PCR rounds with slightly modified ARM-PCR. PCR rounds one and two used TRBV1-TRBV30 forward primers with a C-beta reverse primer for around 11 cycles each. One entry per CDR3 protein results from TCRdb running MiXCR on the multiplex PCR reads. The sample carries 180,000 or so distinct CDR3 sequences, roughly three fifths recorded once. This chain links TRBV6-1 with TRBJ1-2; no clear D. Sequencing was performed on peripheral blood. The receptor was derived from a man aged 40-49 years with primary liver carcinoma and hepatitis B virus infection. This CDR3 reads CASSELLTAYYGYTF. Here the CDR3 DNA reads TGTGCCAGCAGTGAACTCCTAACGGCGTACTATGGCTACACCTTC.